A single T cell receptor beta chain is shown here with its context. In the CD4+ fraction, cells were divided into CD45RA+ naive and CD45RA-negative memory subsets. This sample stems from a study of shared clonotypes between healthy human individuals. About the study: CD8 memory received one plate per donor, CD8 naive two, CD4 memory three and CD4 naive three.

The CDR3 is 14 residues long. Germline CDR1 reads ENHRY; CDR2 reads SYGVKD. With 6 bases clipped from V and 6 bases from J, the junction kept 8 bases outside the gene matches. Genomic DNA of every subset was divided equally among multiple immunoSEQ plates. The table came from immunoSEQ multiplex PCR; TCRdb's copy has only in-frame clones and leaves some out. This sample has 400,000 to 600,000 clones, with around 96% found just once. This receptor was identified in a woman in her thirties in good health. Material for sequencing was naive CD4+ T cells sorted from blood. Subset of the sample: CD45RA+ positively selected. The V call is TRBV10-3, the J call TRBJ2-7, with 10 nucleotides matching TRBD2. DNA of the CDR3: TGTGCCATCAGACTAGCGGGGTGGCACCGCGAGCAGTACTTC. Protein product: CAIRLAGWHREQYF.